The sequence of this T cell receptor beta chain was determined in a study of T-cell memory formation after mild COVID-19. Study context: Among the donors, TCR clusters were largely specific to each donor.

This clonotype was recorded a few times. What it binds is not known. Germline CDR1 SGHVS, CDR2 FQNEAQ. The CDR3 is made up of 15 amino acids. The ends were cut back, 3 bases at V and 5 bases at J, with 14 bases in the middle. 5'RACE with constant-segment primers built TCRalpha and TCRbeta cDNA libraries with UMIs. TCRdb re-called the 5' RACE reads with MiXCR, one entry per CDR3 protein. The sample has 70,000 to 95,000 distinct CDR3 sequences, around 13% seen once; the top ten hold 41%. Study results and caveats: While clones contracting from day 15 to 85 were balanced between CD4 and CD8, later expanders leaned CD4+. The appearance of some responding clones in pre-infection memory suggested that cross-reactive memory joined.

V usage is TRBV7-8 and J usage is TRBJ2-1, with D possibly matching TRBD2 (6 bases). Sequenced input: PBMCs or a T cell subset sorted from them (not recorded which). The sequence was obtained from a man between 18 and 35 years old who had mild COVID-19 (a few samples of this study predate the infection). Cell type and time point are not known. The CDR3 here is CASSFPQGGNNEQFF. The CDR3, as DNA: TGTGCCAGCAGCTTTCCCCAGGGAGGCAACAATGAGCAGTTCTTC.